The 17 T cell receptor beta chains given below trace back to one sample, sequenced in a study of T-cell memory formation after mild COVID-19. From the 5' RACE reads, TCRdb called clonotypes with MiXCR, one entry per CDR3 protein. The sample contains roughly 350,000 distinct CDR3 sequences, 25% to 30% of which appear only once. Sequenced material: PBMCs or a T cell subset sorted from them (not recorded which). Every receptor here comes from an adult woman who had mild COVID-19 (a few samples of this study predate the infection). Cell type and time point are not known.

This clonotype was recorded a few times. The junction departs from germline at one end; a sequencing error may be responsible. The chain links TRBV7-7 to TRBJ2-3; 16 bases agree with TRBD2. Germline assignment: CDR1 SSHAT and CDR2 FNYEAQ (reference sequence). The CDR3 loop spans 18 amino acids. The CDR3, as DNA: TGTGCTAGCAGCTTGGGACTAGCGGGAGGGCCGGGCACAGATACGCAGTATTTT. This translates into CASSLGLAGGPGTDTQYF.

Note on this clonotype: One junction end does not reproduce the germline sequence, and a read error may be involved. The V gene is TRBV12-3 or TRBV12-4, the J gene TRBJ1-1; 7 nucleotides agree with TRBD1. The CDR3 sequence is 17 residues long. The CDR3 DNA reads TGTGCCAGCAGTTTAGGGGACAGAACCTTGGTCTCTGCTGACGCTTTCTTT. This encodes CASSLGDRTLVSADAFF.

This clonotype appeared many times. This rearrangement joins TRBV7-3 to TRBJ1-6, with 7 bases fitting TRBD1. Germline lookup yields CDR1 SGHTA and CDR2 FQGTGA. There are 13 residues in the CDR3. With 4 bases clipped from V and 13 bases from J, the junction kept 7 bases outside the gene matches. CDR3 in amino acids: CASSSRQGRPLHF. In DNA, the CDR3 is TGTGCCAGCAGCTCACGACAGGGTCGTCCCCTCCACTTT.

V and J are TRBV30 and TRBJ2-1; D is uncertain. The CDR3 loop spans 15 amino acids. V was pared by 0 bases and J by 9 bases, with 18 bases between. Germline assignment: CDR1 GTSNPN and CDR2 SVGIG (reference sequence). The DNA for the CDR3 is TGTGCCTGGAGTGTATTGAGTTCGTTGGGATCTGAGCAGTTCTTC. Translated, it gives CAWSVLSSLGSEQFF.

The chain is built from TRBV7-6 and TRBJ2-3; D not certain. Germline CDR1 and CDR2: SGHVS and FNYEAQ. Trimming took off 2 bases at V and 6 bases at J, with 15 bases between the two ends. The CDR3 sequence is 15 residues long. CDR3 amino acids: CASSLLYDGWDTQYF. The CDR3 DNA is TGTGCCAGCAGCTTACTCTACGACGGCTGGGATACGCAGTATTTT.

This clonotype occurred a few times. The chain employs TRBV7-2 and TRBJ1-2; D is uncertain. The V gene's germline CDR1 is SGHTA and CDR2 FQGNSA. Trimming left V 8 bases short and J 2 bases short, with 18 bases between. The CDR3 loop spans 15 amino acids. CDR3 protein: CASFSPGRSNYGYTF. The CDR3 DNA reads TGTGCCAGCTTTTCCCCGGGCAGGTCCAACTATGGCTACACCTTC.

Ten or more counts support this clonotype. The V and J genes are TRBV15 and TRBJ2-1, with D possibly matching TRBD2 (6 bases). The V and J ends lost 0 bases and 13 bases respectively, with 13 bases between them. The CDR3 is made up of 13 amino acids. Germline V gives CDR1 LNHNV, CDR2 YYDKDF (reference sequence). The CDR3 is CATSRDRRENQFF. The CDR3 DNA reads as TGTGCCACCAGCAGAGATAGACGGGAGAACCAGTTCTTC.

This clonotype was counted between two and nine times. V and J are TRBV12-3 or TRBV12-4 and TRBJ2-7, with 7 bases aligning to TRBD1. V trimming: 5 bases; J trimming: 5 bases; junction bases outside the gene matches: 9. This CDR3 has 14 amino acids. The CDR3 is CASSRTGGPNEQYF. The CDR3, as DNA: TGTGCCAGCAGTCGGACAGGCGGTCCTAACGAGCAGTACTTC.

This clonotype occurred a few times. The rearrangement links TRBV7-8 to TRBJ1-6; 12 bases align to TRBD1. The V and J ends lost 8 bases and 9 bases, in that order; junction bases with no gene match: 2. The CDR3 is 13 amino acids. CDR1 and CDR2 (germline): SGHVS, FQNEAQ. The CDR3 coding sequence is TGTGCCAGCCGGGACAGGGGGCGTTCACCCCTCCACTTT. Translated: CASRDRGRSPLHF.

This clonotype showed up just a few times. This chain uses TRBV4-2 with TRBJ2-7, with 7 bases that match TRBD1. CDR3 size: 16 residues. Germline CDR1 is LGHNA and CDR2 is YNFKEQ. Trimming took 0 bases from V and 3 from J; bases not matched to a gene: 8. CDR3 sequence reads: CASSQDSPGQLYEQYF. Here the CDR3 DNA reads TGTGCCAGCAGCCAAGATTCACCGGGACAGCTCTACGAGCAGTACTTC.

The J gene is TRBJ1-1, the V gene TRBV7-9; D unclear. The CDR3 is made up of 11 amino acids. Looked up from germline, CDR1 is SEHNR and CDR2 is FQNEAQ (reference sequence). The V gene lost 5 bases and the J gene lost 3 bases, with 4 bases spanning the gap. DNA of the CDR3: TGTGCCAGCAGCGACTACACTGAAGCTTTCTTT. It codes for CASSDYTEAFF.

The chain has TRBV3-1 and TRBJ1-1; 7 nucleotides match TRBD1. This CDR3 is 13 amino acids long. With 8 bases clipped from V and 5 bases from J, the junction kept 8 bases outside the gene matches. The V gene's germline CDR1 is LGHDT and CDR2 YNNKEL (reference sequence). CDR3 residues: CASHKTGVTEAFF. The CDR3 DNA reads TGTGCCAGCCATAAAACAGGGGTAACTGAAGCTTTCTTT.

This rearrangement joins TRBV10-3 to TRBJ2-3; 12 bases match TRBD2. CDR1 and CDR2 (germline): ENHRY, SYGVKD. V lost 1 base to trimming and J lost 4 bases; unmatched junction nucleotides: 6. The CDR3 runs 17 residues. The CDR3 region is CAISELTSGGTSDTQYF. CDR3 DNA: TGTGCCATCAGTGAGTTAACTAGCGGGGGGACGTCAGATACGCAGTATTTT.

The chain joins TRBV6-5 to TRBJ2-1; 7 positions agree with TRBD2. CDR1 and CDR2 (germline): MNHEY, SVGAGI. The CDR3 is 16 residues long. Losses at the gene ends were 6 bases for V and 0 bases for J; bases not matched to a gene: 8. The CDR3 sequence is CASRLATASSYNEQFF. CDR3 sequence (DNA): TGTGCCAGCAGACTAGCGACTGCGAGCTCCTACAATGAGCAGTTCTTC.

The gene calls are TRBV12-3 or TRBV12-4 and TRBJ2-3; 10 bases align to TRBD1. There are 15 residues in the CDR3. J gave up 1 base and V 5 bases, and 3 bases lay outside the gene matches. The CDR3 sequence: CASSRGTGGTDTQYF. For the CDR3, the DNA is TGTGCCAGCAGTCGCGGGACAGGGGGCACAGATACGCAGTATTTT.

V is TRBV12-3 or TRBV12-4 and J is TRBJ1-4; D uncertain. This CDR3 contains 14 residues. The V gene lost 6 bases and the J gene lost 2 bases, with 10 bases spanning the gap. Written as DNA, the CDR3 is TGTGCCAGCAGGGGCCCAATCACTAATGAAAAACTGTTTTTT. Translating it yields CASRGPITNEKLFF.

This sequence joins TRBV30 and TRBJ1-5, with unresolved D. The CDR3 has 14 amino acids. V was clipped by 2 bases and J by 2 bases, with 10 bases between them. Germline CDR1 GTSNPN, CDR2 SVGIG (reference sequence). The CDR3 bases are TGTGCCTGGAGTACTCCCGTGGGCAATCAGCCCCAGCATTTT. Amino acid sequence: CAWSTPVGNQPQHF.